The next 27 T cell receptor beta chains were all read from a single sample in a study of CD8 T cells in ankylosing spondylitis. Study-level points and caveats: Characteristic of ankylosing spondylitis blood, it appeared, was a TCR beta motif comprising eight highly homologous variants.

TCRdb fed the 5' RACE reads into MiXCR, producing one record per CDR3 protein. The sample has a few hundred thousand distinct CDR3 sequences; about 16% are singletons. These receptors are not linked to any known antigen. Sequenced material: blood, either unsorted or a sorted T cell fraction (not recorded which). These TCRs come from a male donor with ankylosing spondylitis.

The DNA for the CDR3 is TGTGCCAGCAGCTCAACTAGCGGGGGTTACCAAGAGACCCAGTACTTC. Translated: CASSSTSGGYQETQYF. V is TRBV7-9 and J is TRBJ2-5; 11 nucleotides align to TRBD2. The CDR3 is 16 residues long. From germline, CDR1 is SEHNR and CDR2 FQNEAQ (reference sequence). Trimming at V came to 4 bases and at J to 0 bases, leaving 4 bases not matched to a gene.

The J gene is TRBJ2-1, the V gene TRBV6-5; D is undetermined. V lost 0 bases, J lost 5 bases, and 11 bases lay in between. The length of the CDR3 is 15 residues. Germline values: CDR1 MNHEY, CDR2 SVGAGI. CDR3 residues: CASSYSELLNNEQFF. The CDR3 coding sequence is TGTGCCAGCAGTTACTCGGAACTGCTCAACAATGAGCAGTTCTTC.

Only a few counts were recorded for this clonotype. This chain connects TRBV5-1 to TRBJ2-4; the D is unclear. The CDR3 extends over 15 amino acids. In germline, CDR1 is SGHRS, CDR2 YFSETQ. V lost 2 bases and J 9 bases, leaving 18 bases between the germline ends. The CDR3 spells CASSFADPAVGIQYF. The CDR3 DNA reads as TGCGCCAGCAGCTTCGCGGACCCGGCCGTTGGCATTCAGTACTTC.

The chain joins TRBV19 to TRBJ1-1; D may be TRBD1 (5 bases). V lost 8 bases, J lost 4 bases, and 14 bases lay in between. CDR1 and CDR2 from the germline V gene are LNHDA and SQIVND (reference sequence). This CDR3 spans 13 amino acids. Here the CDR3 reads CASCGGGTTEAFF. CDR3 sequence (DNA): TGTGCCAGTTGCGGAGGAGGGACCACTGAAGCTTTCTTT.

This clonotype was counted many times. This chain's CDR3 is CASSLGLAGDTQYF. CDR3 sequence (DNA): TGTGCCAGCAGCTTAGGGCTAGCGGGAGACACGCAGTATTTT. The chain links TRBV13 to TRBJ2-3, with 10 bases that match TRBD2. The CDR3 totals 14 residues. From germline, CDR1 is PRHDT and CDR2 FYEKMQ (reference sequence). V lost 0 bases, J lost 9 bases, and 3 bases stayed unmatched.

This clonotype was counted many times. This sequence joins TRBV7-8 and TRBJ2-7; 8 bases map to TRBD1. With 5 bases clipped from V and 3 bases from J, the junction kept 12 bases outside the gene matches. Germline V gene sequence: CDR1 SGHVS, CDR2 FQNEAQ. This CDR3 has 16 residues. CDR3 region: CASSLRTGIEDYEQYF. The CDR3 DNA is TGTGCCAGCAGCCTCCGGACAGGGATAGAGGACTACGAGCAGTACTTC. Looking up the rest from reference TRBV7-8 and TRBJ2-7 gives the full variable domain: GAGVSQSPRYKVAKRGQDVALRCDPISGHVSLFWYQQALGQGPEFLTYFQNEAQLDKSGLPSDRFFAERPEGSVSTLKIQRTQQEDSAVYLCASSLRTGIEDYEQYFGPGTRLTVT.

This clonotype was seen repeatedly, ten times or more. V usage is TRBV12-3 or TRBV12-4 and J usage is TRBJ2-5; D call uncertain. Trimming removed 8 bases from V and 5 bases from J, with 15 bases in between. The CDR3 is 13 amino acids. The CDR3 protein is CASRPALWETQYF. The CDR3 DNA follows: TGTGCCAGCCGTCCGGCCTTGTGGGAGACCCAGTACTTC.

There are a few counts of this clonotype. The chain employs TRBV12-3 or TRBV12-4 and TRBJ2-1; D uncertain. With 6 bases removed from V and 10 bases from J, the gap between germline ends came to 13 bases. CDR3 length equals 12 residues. The CDR3 DNA follows: TGTGCCAGCAGCCCCTTAATGGGCGAGCAGTTCTTC. As protein: CASSPLMGEQFF.

This sequence joins TRBV20-1 and TRBJ2-5, with a tentative D call TRBD2 (5 bases). CDR1 and CDR2 from the germline V gene are DFQATT and SNEGSKA (reference sequence). The CDR3 sequence is 15 residues long. The ends were cut back, 7 bases at V and 1 base at J, with 19 bases in the middle. The CDR3 coding sequence is TGCAGTGTGATGCCCCGGGATCCTTCCCAAGAGACCCAGTACTTC. Translation: CSVMPRDPSQETQYF.

Of note for this clonotype: Compared with germline, one end of the junction differs, possibly owing to a read error. This chain's CDR3 is CASSSPISGSPSF. CDR3 bases: TGTGCCAGCAGTTCGCCCATTAGCGGGAGTCCCTCTTTC. This sequence joins TRBV28 and TRBJ2-1; 9 positions agree with TRBD2. The germline gives CDR1 MDHEN, CDR2 SYDVKM. The CDR3 sequence is 13 residues long.

The chain has TRBV29-1 and TRBJ2-7; 8 nucleotides align to TRBD1. Looked up from germline, CDR1 is SQVTM and CDR2 is ANQGSEA. The CDR3 runs to 15 residues. Trimming cost V 4 bases and J 3 bases; bases outside gene matches: 11. In DNA form, the CDR3 reads TGCAGCGTTGGGACCGTTGGGACAGGACACTACGAGCAGTACTTC. Translation: CSVGTVGTGHYEQYF.

The table lists this clonotype with a few counts. V and J are TRBV12-3 or TRBV12-4 and TRBJ2-7; D might be TRBD1 (5 bases). The V end lost 9 bases, the J end lost 2 bases, and 8 bases lay between the germline ends. The CDR3 is 11 residues long. The CDR3 DNA is TGTGCCAGTAGGGGAACCTACGAGCAGTACTTC. Translation gives CASRGTYEQYF.

The J gene is TRBJ2-7, the V gene TRBV7-3; D tentatively fits TRBD1 or TRBD2 (5 bases each). The V end was cut by 5 bases, the J end by 3 bases, with 11 bases between. CDR1 and CDR2 (germline): SGHTA, FQGTGA. The CDR3 runs to 13 residues. The CDR3 protein is CASSDGGGYEQYF. The CDR3 coding sequence is TGTGCCAGCAGCGATGGGGGTGGCTACGAGCAGTACTTC.

Only a few counts were recorded for this clonotype. This chain joins TRBV29-1 and TRBJ1-5; D is perhaps TRBD1 (6 bases). The germline V and J ends were trimmed by 7 bases and 5 bases, with 15 bases remaining between them. This CDR3 contains 13 residues. CDR1 SQVTM and CDR2 ANQGSEA come from the germline V gene. CDR3 protein: CSAQWTADQPQHF. CDR3 sequence (DNA): TGCAGCGCGCAGTGGACAGCCGATCAGCCCCAGCATTTT. Supplemented by reference TRBV29-1 and TRBJ1-5, the full variable domain reads SAVISQKPSRDICQRGTSLTIQCQVDSQVTMMFWYRQQPGQSLTLIATANQGSEATYESGFVIDKFPISRPNLTFSTLTVSNMSPEDSSIYLCSAQWTADQPQHFGDGTRLSIL.

V and J are TRBV7-9 and TRBJ2-7; D may match TRBD1 or TRBD2 (5 bases each). The CDR3 consists of 15 residues. Per germline, CDR1 SEHNR and CDR2 FQNEAQ (reference sequence). The germline V and J ends were trimmed by 5 bases and 0 bases, with 14 bases remaining between them. DNA of the CDR3: TGTGCCAGCAGCCCACGGGGCGACAGCTCCTACGAGCAGTACTTC. This codes for CASSPRGDSSYEQYF.

The V and J genes are TRBV7-9 and TRBJ2-6; 8 positions agree with TRBD1. With V trimmed by 5 bases and J by 3 bases, 6 bases remained unmatched. Looked up from germline, CDR1 is SEHNR and CDR2 is FQNEAQ (reference sequence). This CDR3 contains 16 residues. The CDR3 DNA reads as TGTGCCAGCAGCGGACTGACAGGGGTTGGGGCCAACGTCCTGACTTTC. It codes for CASSGLTGVGANVLTF.

This clonotype has more than one count but fewer than ten. The chain links TRBV3-1 to TRBJ2-1; 8 nucleotides match TRBD2. There are 18 residues in the CDR3. Germline CDR1 is LGHDT and CDR2 is YNNKEL (reference sequence). Trimming cost V 0 bases and J 9 bases; bases outside gene matches: 16. In DNA form, the CDR3 reads TGTGCCAGCAGCCAAGAGGTTTCTCCTGGTAGCGGGAAAGTTGAGCAGTTCTTC. Amino acids: CASSQEVSPGSGKVEQFF.

Ten or more counts support this clonotype. The J gene is TRBJ2-7, the V gene TRBV20-1; 7 nucleotides agree with TRBD2. CDR3 length: 13 residues. Unmatched junction bases numbered 2, after V lost 3 bases and J lost 0 bases. CDR1 and CDR2 (germline): DFQATT, SNEGSKA (reference sequence). CDR3 nucleotide sequence: TGCAGTGCTAGCGGGGGGAACTCCTACGAGCAGTACTTC. Translating it yields CSASGGNSYEQYF.

This clonotype was seen only a few times. The rearrangement uses TRBV14 and TRBJ2-1, with D unclear. The CDR3 runs 14 residues. Germline assignment: CDR1 SGHDN and CDR2 FVKESK. V lost 4 bases to trimming and J lost 5 bases, with 12 bases between them. The CDR3 sequence: CASSRPWQDNEQFF. CDR3 coding DNA: TGTGCCAGCAGCCGACCCTGGCAGGACAATGAGCAGTTCTTC.

This chain links TRBV20-1 with TRBJ2-7; unclear D gene. Trimming stripped 0 bases from V and 1 base from J, with 16 bases between. The CDR3 runs to 16 residues. Germline V gene sequence: CDR1 DFQATT, CDR2 SNEGSKA (reference sequence). The CDR3 region is CSARDPYETSSYEQYF. The DNA of the CDR3 is TGCAGTGCTAGAGATCCCTATGAAACTTCATCCTACGAGCAGTACTTC.

The gene calls are TRBV29-1 and TRBJ2-1; 8 positions match TRBD2. J gave up 2 bases and V 3 bases, and 3 bases lay outside the gene matches. Germline V gene lookup returns CDR1 SQVTM and CDR2 ANQGSEA. The CDR3 extends over 14 amino acids. CDR3 loop: CSVEGLGAYNEQFF. CDR3 DNA: TGCAGCGTTGAGGGACTAGGGGCCTACAATGAGCAGTTCTTC.

J is TRBJ1-2 and V is TRBV6-5; D remains unclear. The CDR3 runs to 15 residues. V was shortened by 3 bases and J by 0 bases, with 11 bases between the two germline ends. The germline gives CDR1 MNHEY, CDR2 SVGAGI. The CDR3 region has the DNA TGTGCCAGCAGTTATGATAATATGGCTAACTATGGCTACACCTTC. Protein product: CASSYDNMANYGYTF.

There are a few counts of this clonotype. The chain links TRBV9 to TRBJ2-3; 7 bases are a match to TRBD2. The CDR3 contains 15 residues. Germline CDR1 SGDLS, CDR2 YYNGEE. The junction had 10 bases not matched to a gene; V was cut back by 7 bases and J by 2 bases. The chain's CDR3 is CASGYPSGYTDTQYF. The CDR3 DNA reads TGTGCCAGCGGATACCCTAGCGGATACACAGATACGCAGTATTTT. Variable domain in full (rest from reference TRBV9 and TRBJ2-3): DSGVTQTPKHLITATGQRVTLRCSPRSGDLSVYWYQQSLDQGLQFLIQYYNGEERAKGNILERFSAQQFPDLHSELNLSSLELGDSALYFCASGYPSGYTDTQYFGPGTRLTVL.

The rearrangement uses TRBV27 and TRBJ2-7, with D perhaps matching TRBD2 (6 bases). V dropped 7 bases and J dropped 0 bases, with 16 bases sitting between them. The CDR3 sequence is 15 residues long. Germline V gene sequence: CDR1 MNHEY, CDR2 SMNVEV (reference sequence). CDR3 loop: CASTKWDSFSYEQYF. DNA of the CDR3: TGTGCCAGCACCAAGTGGGACTCCTTCTCCTACGAGCAGTACTTC.

This clonotype occurred many times. The J gene is TRBJ2-4, the V gene TRBV4-3, with a weak D call TRBD2 (5 bases). Trimming took 0 bases from V and 1 from J, leaving 13 bases between them. The CDR3 has 17 residues. The germline V gene encodes CDR1 LGHNA and CDR2 YSLEER. The CDR3 DNA is TGCGCCAGCAGCCAAGACCGGGGTGGTTGGGCCAAAAACATTCAGTACTTC. It is translated as CASSQDRGGWAKNIQYF.

The chain is built from TRBV20-1 and TRBJ2-2, with D possibly TRBD2 on 5 matching bases. The CDR3 contains 15 residues. V gave up 0 bases and J gave up 4 bases, with 12 bases separating them. From germline, CDR1 is DFQATT and CDR2 SNEGSKA (reference sequence). For the CDR3, the DNA is TGCAGTGCTAGAGACCGAGGGCCGTCCACCGGGGAGCTGTTTTTT. Residues: CSARDRGPSTGELFF.

The genes are TRBV5-1 and TRBJ2-1; D is perhaps TRBD1 (6 bases). Deletions cut 0 bases from V and 4 bases from J, with 11 bases between. The CDR3 length is 15 residues. Per the germline V gene, CDR1 is SGHRS and CDR2 is YFSETQ. CDR3 residues: CASSLGQDFYNEQFF. CDR3 in DNA: TGCGCCAGCAGCTTGGGACAGGACTTTTACAATGAGCAGTTCTTC.